Below are 8 T cell receptor beta chains sequenced from a single sample in a study of control samples from healthy donors and cancer patients. Profiling relied on immunoSEQ multiplex PCR, and the TCRdb table lists in-frame clones only, not all of them. The sample shows about 120,000 clones, about 91% of them seen only once. Sequencing was done on a sample of blood. The receptors here all came from a middle-aged man in good health.

The chain links TRBV13 to TRBJ2-5, with 9 bases aligning to TRBD1. The J segment lost 2 bases and the V segment lost 4 bases, leaving 2 bases of the junction unmatched. Germline V gene lookup returns CDR1 PRHDT and CDR2 FYEKMQ (reference sequence). The CDR3 length is 14 residues. This CDR3 reads CASSYGQGQETQYF. The DNA for the CDR3 is TGTGCCAGCAGCTACGGACAGGGGCAAGAGACCCAGTACTTC.

The genes are TRBV18 and TRBJ2-3, with TRBD2 identical over 8 bases. Germline loops: CDR1 KGHSH, CDR2 LQKENI. This CDR3 is 16 amino acids long. V shed 4 bases and J 0 bases; nucleotides not matched to a gene: 6. The CDR3, as DNA: TGTGCCAGCTCACAAAGACTAGCGACTAGCACAGATACGCAGTATTTT. Translation gives CASSQRLATSTDTQYF.

This clone was detected once. The genes are TRBV5-1 and TRBJ2-1, with TRBD2 matching 11 bases. CDR1 and CDR2 from the germline V gene are SGHRS and YFSETQ. V shed 4 bases and J 7 bases; nucleotides not matched to a gene: 22. The CDR3 spans 20 residues. In DNA form, the CDR3 reads TGCGCCAGCAGCCTGAACGATCCCCGCAGTAGCGGGGGGGCGGTGAATGAGCAGTTCTTC. This encodes CASSLNDPRSSGGAVNEQFF. The variable domain in full, with the rest retrieved from reference TRBV5-1 and TRBJ2-1, is KAGVTQTPRYLIKTRGQQVTLSCSPISGHRSVSWYQQTPGQGLQFLFEYFSETQRNKGNFPGRFSGRQFSNSRSEMNVSTLELGDSALYLCASSLNDPRSSGGAVNEQFFGPGTRLTVL.

For this clone: Additional DNA sequences in this sample encode the identical CDR3. The chain joins TRBV9 to TRBJ2-3; D gene unclear. Trimming removed 0 bases from V and 0 bases from J, with 5 bases in between. Germline-derived CDR1 and CDR2 are SGDLS and YYNGEE. The CDR3 has 14 amino acids. CDR3 protein: CASSVAGSTDTQYF. The DNA for the CDR3 is TGTGCCAGCAGCGTAGCTGGCAGCACAGATACGCAGTATTTT.

This rearrangement joins TRBV7-9 to TRBJ1-5; D is unresolved. The V and J ends lost 5 bases and 0 bases respectively, with 8 bases between them. From germline, CDR1 is SEHNR and CDR2 FQNEAQ (reference sequence). This CDR3 has 14 amino acids. The CDR3 loop is CASSPTDSNQPQHF. In nucleotides, the CDR3 is TGTGCCAGCAGCCCCACTGATAGCAATCAGCCCCAGCATTTT.

The genes are TRBV13 and TRBJ2-7; D is possibly TRBD1 or TRBD2 (5 bases each). The CDR3 has 15 amino acids. Germline CDR1 and CDR2: PRHDT and FYEKMQ (reference sequence). V was cut by 5 bases and J by 3 bases, with 17 bases left in between. The CDR3 DNA follows: TGTGCCAGCAGCCCCCGGGACGCGAACGTCTACGAGCAGTACTTC. This gives the protein CASSPRDANVYEQYF.

The gene calls are TRBV25-1 and TRBJ1-5, with unresolved D. Per the germline V gene, CDR1 is MGHDK and CDR2 is SYGVNS. The CDR3 loop spans 14 amino acids. V gave up 8 bases and J gave up 4 bases, with 15 bases separating them. In nucleotides, the CDR3 is TGTGCCAGCGTAGGAGACACGGCAAATCAGCCCCAGCATTTT. Residues: CASVGDTANQPQHF.

As regards this clone: The identical CDR3 is also encoded by other nucleotide sequences in the sample. The chain couples TRBV29-1 to TRBJ1-5; 7 positions agree with TRBD1. Trimming removed 4 bases from V and 4 bases from J; junction bases left unmatched: 4. Germline CDR1 reads SQVTM; CDR2 reads ANQGSEA. The CDR3 spans 13 residues. CDR3 DNA: TGCAGCGTTGGACAGGGTCGAAATCAGCCCCAGCATTTT. Translated, it gives CSVGQGRNQPQHF.